What follows is one TCR beta chain and its context. This entry is derived from a study of immune characterization of retroperitoneal liposarcoma. Trimming removed 11 bases at V and 2 bases at J, with 16 bases between. The CDR3 consists of 14 residues. Per the germline V gene, CDR1 is MNHNS and CDR2 is SASEGT. A single record per CDR3 protein comes from TCRdb applying MiXCR to the PCR reads. The sample lists some 1,500 distinct CDR3 sequences, 46% occurring once. This chain links TRBV6-1 with TRBJ2-1; no firm D call. The sequence was obtained from a female donor with retroperitoneal liposarcoma. The specimen was tumor tissue. CDR3 region: CALVVRVAYNEQFF. The CDR3 nucleotides are TGTGCCCTTGTTGTCCGGGTCGCCTACAATGAGCAGTTCTTC.